A single sample gave rise to the 7 T cell receptor beta chains below, sequenced in a study of shared clonotypes between healthy human individuals. Libraries were prepared by immunoSEQ multiplex PCR; TCRdb keeps only in-frame clonotypes and omits some of them. The table has roughly 1,600,000 clones, approximately 98.5% seen once. The material sequenced was naive CD4+ T cells sorted from blood. The subset here: CD45RA+ positively selected. These receptors originate from a young man in good health.

V usage is TRBV7-6 and J usage is TRBJ2-7; TRBD2 might be the D (6 bases). CDR3 length equals 16 residues. V was clipped by 1 base and J by 3 bases, with 16 bases between them. CDR1 and CDR2 (germline): SGHVS, FNYEAQ. CDR3 nucleotides: TGTGCCAGCAGCTTAGAACCGGGACGGGGGATCTACGAGCAGTACTTC. Translated, it gives CASSLEPGRGIYEQYF.

About this clone itself: Different DNA sequences within this sample yield the same CDR3. This chain uses TRBV18 with TRBJ2-7; 9 bases agree with TRBD2. J gave up 4 bases and V 2 bases, and 3 bases lay outside the gene matches. The germline gives CDR1 KGHSH, CDR2 LQKENI. The CDR3 covers 14 residues. The CDR3 DNA sequence: TGTGCCAGCTCACCAGGGACTAGCAGATACGAGCAGTACTTC. Protein: CASSPGTSRYEQYF. The full variable domain, completed using reference TRBV18 and TRBJ2-7, is NAGVMQNPRHLVRRRGQEARLRCSPMKGHSHVYWYRQLPEEGLKFMVYLQKENIIDESGMPKERFSAEFPKEGPSILRIQQVVRGDSAAYFCASSPGTSRYEQYFGPGTRLTVT.

The chain couples TRBV5-1 to TRBJ2-1, with 7 bases that match TRBD2. From germline, CDR1 is SGHRS and CDR2 YFSETQ. V dropped 0 bases and J dropped 5; count of bases not matched to a gene: 8. CDR3 length: 16 residues. As DNA, the CDR3 is TGCGCCAGCAGCTTGGAGCGTCTTGCGGGAGACAATGAGCAGTTCTTC. It translates to CASSLERLAGDNEQFF.

This chain connects TRBV6-1 to TRBJ2-7, with 9 positions matching TRBD2. With 4 bases clipped from V and 5 bases from J, the junction kept 6 bases outside the gene matches. The CDR3 has 14 amino acids. Germline V gene data show CDR1 as MNHNS and CDR2 as SASEGT. The CDR3 sequence is CASSVLAGVNEQYF. DNA for the CDR3: TGTGCCAGCAGTGTACTAGCGGGTGTCAACGAGCAGTACTTC.

The chain recombines TRBV9 with TRBJ2-5, with D possibly being TRBD1 or TRBD2 (6 bases each). Germline V lookup: CDR1 SGDLS, CDR2 YYNGEE. This CDR3 is 15 amino acids long. Trimming pared 0 bases from V and 4 bases from J, leaving 13 bases between. The CDR3 sequence: CASSVGAGGPETQYF. The CDR3 DNA reads TGTGCCAGCAGCGTAGGGGCCGGGGGCCCAGAGACCCAGTACTTC.

The V and J genes are TRBV4-2 and TRBJ2-7; a possible D gene is TRBD1 (7 bases). V shed 4 bases and J shed 2 bases, with 18 bases lying between them. The CDR3 runs to 16 residues. Germline assignment: CDR1 LGHNA and CDR2 YNFKEQ. The CDR3 reads CASSPEGAGIPYEQYF. CDR3 DNA sequence: TGTGCCAGCAGCCCCGAGGGGGCGGGGATCCCCTACGAGCAGTACTTC.

The chain links TRBV5-4 to TRBJ2-3, with 7 bases matching TRBD2. The CDR3 is made up of 15 amino acids. V was clipped by 7 bases and J by 3 bases; unmatched bases: 11. Germline V CDR1 and CDR2: SGHNT, YYREEE (reference sequence). The CDR3 here is CASGDYHLGTDTQYF. In nucleotides, the CDR3 is TGTGCCAGCGGGGACTATCACCTCGGGACAGATACGCAGTATTTT.